Each of the 25 T cell receptor beta chains below was sequenced from the same sample in a study of T cell responses to AZD1222 COVID-19 vaccine (dated by TCRdb to the early 2020s). Libraries were prepared through the immunoSEQ multiplex PCR assay. Not all clones reach the TCRdb copy of this immuneACCESS table, which keeps in-frame sequences only. Checked studies attribute under half of the gap to unresolved V genes and leave the rest unexplained. The sample records 120,000 or so clones, 92% of which are singletons. The ten largest account for 1.5% to 2% of the sample. Interpreted using the paper, the time point label stands for: baseline before first vaccination. This material consisted of peripheral blood, taken on day 0 of AZD1222 vaccination. The receptor set was obtained from an adult in good health.

The V gene is TRBV6-5, the J gene TRBJ2-1; the D is unclear. The germline gives CDR1 MNHEY, CDR2 SVGAGI. V lost 6 bases, J lost 8 bases, and 20 bases lay in between. The CDR3 covers 15 residues. In DNA, the CDR3 is TGTGCCAGCAGAAAACTTGCGGCCAGCAGTTATGAGCAGTTCTTC. Its translation is CASRKLAASSYEQFF.

The rearrangement links TRBV5-1 to TRBJ1-6; D is uncertain. CDR3 length: 15 amino acids. Deletions cut 0 bases from V and 7 bases from J, with 11 bases between. The V gene's germline CDR1 is SGHRS and CDR2 YFSETQ. CDR3 sequence (DNA): TGCGCCAGCAGCTTGGTGGGAAATCCGAATTCACCCCTCCACTTT. Protein sequence: CASSLVGNPNSPLHF.

The chain joins TRBV5-1 to TRBJ1-1; 12 bases are a match to TRBD1. The J segment lost 4 bases and the V segment lost 4 bases, leaving 11 bases of the junction unmatched. The CDR3 covers 17 residues. Germline CDR1 reads SGHRS; CDR2 reads YFSETQ. The CDR3 reads CASSPGTGGPWGTEAFF. Here the CDR3 DNA reads TGCGCCAGCAGCCCCGGGACAGGGGGCCCTTGGGGCACTGAAGCTTTCTTT.

The chain has TRBV18 and TRBJ1-1; D is unresolved. CDR1 KGHSH and CDR2 LQKENI come from the germline V gene. The V and J ends lost 6 bases and 4 bases respectively, with 12 bases between them. The CDR3 runs to 13 residues. CDR3 sequence: CASSGGSGTEAFF. CDR3 in DNA: TGTGCCAGCTCGGGAGGTTCCGGCACTGAAGCTTTCTTT.

The V call is TRBV4-1, the J call TRBJ2-1; a weak D match, TRBD2 (6 bases). Germline CDR1 reads MGHRA; CDR2 reads YSYEKL. Between the trimmed V and J ends, which lost 0 bases and 10 bases, there was a span of 19 bases. The CDR3 sequence is 16 residues long. The DNA of the CDR3 is TGCGCCAGCAGCCAAGATTCCGGAAGCGGGTCAGGGGAGCAGTTCTTC. Protein: CASSQDSGSGSGEQFF.

This chain uses TRBV10-3 with TRBJ2-7; tentative D call: TRBD2 (6 bases). Per germline, CDR1 ENHRY and CDR2 SYGVKD. V shed 5 bases and J shed 4 bases, with 15 bases lying between them. The CDR3 extends over 14 amino acids. CDR3 in amino acids: CAISTGVGSYEQYV. The CDR3 DNA is TGTGCCATCAGTACGGGAGTGGGGAGTTACGAGCAGTACGTC.

This chain links TRBV4-1 with TRBJ1-5; D unclear. This CDR3 contains 16 residues. Germline V gene lookup returns CDR1 MGHRA and CDR2 YSYEKL. Trimming cost V 1 base and J 6 bases, with 16 bases left between them. CDR3 in DNA: TGCGCCAGCAGCCAAGGACTCCCCGTGGTTCTTCAGCCCCAGCATTTT. The encoded protein is CASSQGLPVVLQPQHF.

The sample holds one count of this clone. For the CDR3, the DNA is TGTGCCAGCAGCCCCGGACAGACCTATGGCTACACCTTC. Translation gives CASSPGQTYGYTF. The chain uses TRBV27 and TRBJ1-2; possibly TRBD1 for D (6 bases). This CDR3 region has 13 residues. CDR1 is MNHEY and CDR2 is SMNVEV in the germline V gene (reference sequence). Trimming left V 6 bases short and J 4 bases short, with 12 bases between.

The V gene is TRBV18, the J gene TRBJ1-1, with 9 bases identical to TRBD1. With V trimmed by 0 bases and J by 7 bases, 12 bases remained unmatched. The CDR3 spans 17 residues. CDR1 is KGHSH and CDR2 is LQKENI in the germline V gene. CDR3: CASSPPGTGLGAGEAFF. The DNA of the CDR3 is TGTGCCAGCTCACCACCTGGGACAGGGTTAGGGGCGGGTGAAGCTTTCTTT.

J is TRBJ2-1 and V is TRBV11-3, with TRBD2 matching over 7 bases. The CDR3 contains 19 residues. V trimming: 5 bases; J trimming: 0 bases; junction bases outside the gene matches: 16. Germline values: CDR1 SGHNT, CDR2 YENEEA. DNA of the CDR3: TGTGCCAGCAGCCCCCGGCGTCTAGCGGATCTATTCTCCTACAATGAGCAGTTCTTC. Residues: CASSPRRLADLFSYNEQFF.

V is TRBV7-9 and J is TRBJ1-3; possible D gene TRBD1, 6 bases. Germline lookup yields CDR1 SEHNR and CDR2 FQNEAQ (reference sequence). The CDR3 has 13 amino acids. V dropped 6 bases and J dropped 1 base, with 7 bases sitting between them. Here the CDR3 DNA reads TGTGCCAGCAGACAGGGTTCTGGAAACACCATATATTTT. This encodes CASRQGSGNTIYF.

The rearrangement joins TRBV28 to TRBJ2-7, with 8 bases that match TRBD2. The CDR3 has 14 amino acids. The V segment lost 6 bases and the J segment 7 bases; nucleotides outside the gene matches: 11. Germline V gene data show CDR1 as MDHEN and CDR2 as SYDVKM. CDR3 DNA sequence: TGTGCCAGCAGCTCTCCGGGACTAGGACGGGAGCAGTACGTC. As protein: CASSSPGLGREQYV.

This chain connects TRBV3-1 (or the pseudogene TRBV3-2) to TRBJ2-7; unclear D gene. Germline CDR1 reads LGHDT; CDR2 reads YNNKEL (reference sequence). Trimming stripped 3 bases from V and 2 bases from J, with 14 bases between. The CDR3 spans 15 residues. CDR3 sequence: CASSHPGATPYEQYV. CDR3 bases: TGTGCCAGCAGCCATCCGGGCGCCACTCCCTACGAGCAGTACGTC.

The chain has TRBV28 and TRBJ1-3; D call uncertain. V lost 6 bases and J lost 0, with 12 bases in between. Germline V CDR1 and CDR2: MDHEN, SYDVKM. The CDR3 runs 15 residues. Written as DNA, the CDR3 is TGTGCCAGCAGCAACCGGGGATCCTCTGGAAACACCATATATTTT. It codes for CASSNRGSSGNTIYF.

The V call is TRBV6-6, the J call TRBJ2-7; 7 bases map to TRBD1. The ends lost 6 bases at V and 2 bases at J; junction bases unmatched: 7. The CDR3 is 14 residues long. The germline V gene encodes CDR1 MNHNY and CDR2 SVGAGI (reference sequence). CDR3 coding DNA: TGTGCCAGCAGGAACAGGGGATTGCCCTACGAGCAGTACTTC. As protein: CASRNRGLPYEQYF.

The chain uses TRBV5-4 and TRBJ2-4; maybe TRBD1 (6 bases). This CDR3 is 17 amino acids long. Deletions cut 4 bases from V and 0 bases from J, with 17 bases between. Germline V gene sequence: CDR1 SGHNT, CDR2 YYREEE (reference sequence). This chain's CDR3 is CASSVGETGLAKNIQYF. In DNA, the CDR3 is TGTGCCAGCAGCGTCGGCGAGACAGGCCTAGCCAAAAACATTCAGTACTTC.

The chain has TRBV23-1 and TRBJ1-5; 9 nucleotides agree with TRBD1. TRBV23-1 is given ORF status, its function remaining uncertain. Germline trimming cut 0 bases from V and 4 bases from J; bases unmatched to any gene: 7. The CDR3 spans 17 residues. The chain's CDR3 is CASSQSSWDRVNQPQHF. Here the CDR3 DNA reads TGCGCCAGCAGTCAATCGTCGTGGGACAGGGTAAATCAGCCCCAGCATTTT.

The V gene is TRBV18, the J gene TRBJ2-7, with 14 bases matching TRBD2. The germline CDR1 and CDR2 sequences are KGHSH and LQKENI. V lost 3 bases to trimming and J lost 0 bases; unmatched junction nucleotides: 4. The CDR3 is made up of 17 amino acids. The CDR3 sequence: CASSPGLAGASSYEQYF. The DNA of the CDR3 is TGTGCCAGCTCACCGGGACTAGCGGGGGCGAGCTCCTACGAGCAGTACTTC.

As DNA, the CDR3 is TGCGCCAGCAGCCCCATTTGGGGTACCGAGAACTATGGCTACACCTTC. Translation: CASSPIWGTENYGYTF. This chain links TRBV5-1 with TRBJ1-2; D gene unclear. The CDR3 totals 16 residues. Trimming stripped 4 bases from V and 2 bases from J, with 18 bases between. The germline gives CDR1 SGHRS, CDR2 YFSETQ.

The chain links TRBV11-3 to TRBJ1-1; D possibly corresponds to TRBD1 (5 bases). The CDR3 contains 13 residues. The germline V gene encodes CDR1 SGHNT and CDR2 YENEEA. With 3 bases removed from V and 4 bases from J, the gap between germline ends came to 9 bases. This CDR3 reads CASSFSGPTEAFF. The CDR3 bases are TGTGCCAGCAGCTTTTCAGGGCCCACTGAAGCTTTCTTT.

The chain recombines TRBV20-1 with TRBJ2-2; D uncertain. CDR3 length equals 11 residues. Germline-derived CDR1 and CDR2 are DFQATT and SNEGSKA (reference sequence). Trimming took 0 bases from V and 8 from J, leaving 4 bases between them. The CDR3 DNA is TGCAGTGCTAGAGATGAGGGGGAGCTGTTTTTT. Translation gives CSARDEGELFF.

The CDR3 loop is CASSEGLLNTGELFF. The CDR3 DNA reads as TGTGCCAGCAGCGAAGGACTCCTGAACACCGGGGAGCTGTTTTTT. J is TRBJ2-2 and V is TRBV5-6; D might be TRBD2 (5 bases). Between the trimmed V and J ends, which lost 4 bases and 1 base, there was a span of 11 bases. Germline V gene sequence: CDR1 SGHDT, CDR2 YYEEEE. The CDR3 spans 15 residues.

The genes are TRBV25-1 and TRBJ1-2; D call uncertain. This CDR3 is 14 amino acids long. Germline values: CDR1 MGHDK, CDR2 SYGVNS. V shed 3 bases and J shed 6 bases, with 14 bases lying between them. The CDR3 DNA sequence: TGTGCCAGCAGTGACCCCGCCAGGACGGATGGCTACACCTTC. Its translation is CASSDPARTDGYTF.

The rearrangement uses TRBV7-9 and TRBJ1-4, with 8 bases fitting TRBD1. This CDR3 is built from 17 residues. In germline, CDR1 is SEHNR, CDR2 FQNEAQ (reference sequence). J was trimmed by 3 bases and V by 4 bases; bases with no gene match: 10. For the CDR3, the DNA is TGTGCCAGCAGCTCTACAGGGGGGCCAACAGCTAATGAAAAACTGTTTTTT. Translation gives CASSSTGGPTANEKLFF.

This chain joins TRBV4-1 and TRBJ2-7; maybe TRBD2 (6 bases). Trimming stripped 5 bases from V and 3 bases from J, with 20 bases between. The CDR3 has 16 amino acids. Germline values: CDR1 MGHRA, CDR2 YSYEKL. This chain's CDR3 is CASSSMGERADYEQYF. CDR3 DNA sequence: TGCGCCAGCAGCTCAATGGGGGAGCGGGCGGACTACGAGCAGTACTTC.